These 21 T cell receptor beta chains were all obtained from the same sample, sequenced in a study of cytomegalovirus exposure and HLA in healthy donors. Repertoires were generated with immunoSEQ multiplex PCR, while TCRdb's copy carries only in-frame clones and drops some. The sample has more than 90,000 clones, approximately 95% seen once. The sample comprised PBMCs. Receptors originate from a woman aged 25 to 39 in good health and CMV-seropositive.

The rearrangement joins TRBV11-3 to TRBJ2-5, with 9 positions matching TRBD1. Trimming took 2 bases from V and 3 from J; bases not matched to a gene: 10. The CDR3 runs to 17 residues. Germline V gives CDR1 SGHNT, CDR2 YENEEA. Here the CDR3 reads CASSLSLSDRGEETQYF. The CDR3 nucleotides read TGTGCCAGCAGCTTATCCCTATCTGACAGGGGGGAAGAGACCCAGTACTTC.

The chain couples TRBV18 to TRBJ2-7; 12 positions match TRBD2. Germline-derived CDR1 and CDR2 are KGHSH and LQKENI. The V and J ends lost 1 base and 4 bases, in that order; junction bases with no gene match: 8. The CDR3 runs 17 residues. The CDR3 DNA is TGTGCCAGCTCACCACGTTGGACTAGCGGGGAGGGGTACGAGCAGTACTTC. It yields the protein CASSPRWTSGEGYEQYF.

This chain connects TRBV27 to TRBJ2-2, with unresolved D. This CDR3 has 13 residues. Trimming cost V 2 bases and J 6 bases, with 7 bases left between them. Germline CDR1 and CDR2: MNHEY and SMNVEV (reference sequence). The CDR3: CASSLVLSGELFF. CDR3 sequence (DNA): TGTGCCAGCAGTTTAGTACTGTCCGGGGAGCTGTTTTTT.

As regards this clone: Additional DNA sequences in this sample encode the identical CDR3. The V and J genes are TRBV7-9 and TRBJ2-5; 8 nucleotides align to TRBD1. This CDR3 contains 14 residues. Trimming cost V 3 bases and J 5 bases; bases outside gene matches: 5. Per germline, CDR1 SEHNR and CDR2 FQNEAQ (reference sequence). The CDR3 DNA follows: TGTGCCAGCAGCTTGGCAGGGGGCGGTGAGACCCAGTACTTC. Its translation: CASSLAGGGETQYF.

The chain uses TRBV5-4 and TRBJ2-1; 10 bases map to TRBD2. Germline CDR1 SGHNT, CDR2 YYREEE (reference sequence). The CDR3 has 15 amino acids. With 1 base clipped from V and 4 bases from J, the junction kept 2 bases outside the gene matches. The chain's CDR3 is CASSLTSGAYNEQFF. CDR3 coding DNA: TGTGCCAGCAGCTTGACTAGCGGGGCTTACAATGAGCAGTTCTTC.

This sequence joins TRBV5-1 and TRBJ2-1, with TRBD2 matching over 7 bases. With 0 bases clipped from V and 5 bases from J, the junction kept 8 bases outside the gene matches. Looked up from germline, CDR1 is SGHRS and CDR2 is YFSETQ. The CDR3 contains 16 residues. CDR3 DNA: TGCGCCAGCAGCTTGGTTCCGAGCGGGGCACACAATGAGCAGTTCTTC. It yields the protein CASSLVPSGAHNEQFF. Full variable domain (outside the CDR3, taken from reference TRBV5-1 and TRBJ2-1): KAGVTQTPRYLIKTRGQQVTLSCSPISGHRSVSWYQQTPGQGLQFLFEYFSETQRNKGNFPGRFSGRQFSNSRSEMNVSTLELGDSALYLCASSLVPSGAHNEQFFGPGTRLTVL.

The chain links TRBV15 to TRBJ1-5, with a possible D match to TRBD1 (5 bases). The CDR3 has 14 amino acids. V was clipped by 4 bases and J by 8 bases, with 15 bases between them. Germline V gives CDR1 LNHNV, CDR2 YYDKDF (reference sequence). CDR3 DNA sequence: TGTGCCACCAGCATAGGCCCAGGGCGTGAGCCCCAGCATTTT. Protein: CATSIGPGREPQHF. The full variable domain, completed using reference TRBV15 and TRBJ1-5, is DAMVIQNPRYQVTQFGKPVTLSCSQTLNHNVMYWYQQKSSQAPKLLFHYYDKDFNNEADTPDNFQSRRPNTSFCFLDIRSPGLGDTAMYLCATSIGPGREPQHFGDGTRLSIL.

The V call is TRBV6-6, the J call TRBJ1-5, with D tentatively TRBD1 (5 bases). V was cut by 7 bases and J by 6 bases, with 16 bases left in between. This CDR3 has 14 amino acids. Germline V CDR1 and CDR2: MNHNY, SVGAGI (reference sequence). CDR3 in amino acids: CASIRGQGGQPQHF. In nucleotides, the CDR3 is TGTGCCAGCATTAGGGGCCAGGGCGGTCAGCCCCAGCATTTT.

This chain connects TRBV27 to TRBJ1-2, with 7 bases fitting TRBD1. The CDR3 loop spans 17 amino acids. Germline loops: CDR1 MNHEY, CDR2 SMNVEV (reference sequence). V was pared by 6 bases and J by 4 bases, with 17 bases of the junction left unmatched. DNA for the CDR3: TGTGCCAGCAGCCCAGGTTTAGTACAGGGGCTTTCCTATGGCTACACCTTC. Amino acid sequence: CASSPGLVQGLSYGYTF.

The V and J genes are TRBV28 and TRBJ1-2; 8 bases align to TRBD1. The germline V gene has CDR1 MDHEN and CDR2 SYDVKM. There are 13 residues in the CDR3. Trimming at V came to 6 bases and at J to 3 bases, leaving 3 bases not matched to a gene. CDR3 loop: CASRLQGDYGYTF. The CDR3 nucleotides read TGTGCCAGCAGGCTACAGGGGGACTATGGCTACACCTTC.

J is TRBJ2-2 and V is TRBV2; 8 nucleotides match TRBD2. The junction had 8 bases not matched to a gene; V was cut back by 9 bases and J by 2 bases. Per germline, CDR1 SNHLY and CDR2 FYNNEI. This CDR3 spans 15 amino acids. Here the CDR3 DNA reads TGTGCCAGAGCGAAGGCGGGAGGAAACACCGGGGAGCTGTTTTTT. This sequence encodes CARAKAGGNTGELFF.

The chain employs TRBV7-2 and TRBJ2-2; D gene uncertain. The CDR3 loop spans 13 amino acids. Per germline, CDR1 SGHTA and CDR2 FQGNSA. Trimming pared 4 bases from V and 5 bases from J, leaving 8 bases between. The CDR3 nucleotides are TGTGCCAGCAGCTCCCCAGGAACCGGGGAGCTGTTTTTT. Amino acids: CASSSPGTGELFF. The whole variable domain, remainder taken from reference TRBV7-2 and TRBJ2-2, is GAGVSQSPSNKVTEKGKDVELRCDPISGHTALYWYRQSLGQGLEFLIYFQGNSAPDKSGLPSDRFSAERTGGSVSTLTIQRTQQEDSAVYLCASSSPGTGELFFGEGSRLTVL.

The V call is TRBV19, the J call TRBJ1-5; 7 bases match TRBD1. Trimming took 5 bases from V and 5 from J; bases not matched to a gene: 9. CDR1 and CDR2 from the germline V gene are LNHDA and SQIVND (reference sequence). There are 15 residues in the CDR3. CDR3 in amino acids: CASSPPGQRDQPQHF. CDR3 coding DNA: TGTGCCAGTAGTCCACCGGGACAGCGCGATCAGCCCCAGCATTTT. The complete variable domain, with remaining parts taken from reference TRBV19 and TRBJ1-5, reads DGGITQSPKYLFRKEGQNVTLSCEQNLNHDAMYWYRQDPGQGLRLIYYSQIVNDFQKGDIAEGYSVSREKKESFPLTVTSAQKNPTAFYLCASSPPGQRDQPQHFGDGTRLSIL.

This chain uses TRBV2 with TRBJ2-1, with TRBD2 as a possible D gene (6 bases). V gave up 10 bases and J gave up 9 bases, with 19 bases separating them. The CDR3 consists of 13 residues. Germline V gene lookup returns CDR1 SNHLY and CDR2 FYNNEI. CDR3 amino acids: CATDRDSQPEQFF. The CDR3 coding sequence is TGTGCCACCGACCGGGACTCTCAGCCTGAGCAGTTCTTC.

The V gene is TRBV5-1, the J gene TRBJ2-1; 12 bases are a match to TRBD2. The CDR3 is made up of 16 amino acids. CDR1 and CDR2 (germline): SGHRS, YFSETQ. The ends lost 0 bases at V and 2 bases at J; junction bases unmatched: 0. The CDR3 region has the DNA TGCGCCAGCAGCTTGGCTAGCGGGGGGGCCTACAATGAGCAGTTCTTC. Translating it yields CASSLASGGAYNEQFF.

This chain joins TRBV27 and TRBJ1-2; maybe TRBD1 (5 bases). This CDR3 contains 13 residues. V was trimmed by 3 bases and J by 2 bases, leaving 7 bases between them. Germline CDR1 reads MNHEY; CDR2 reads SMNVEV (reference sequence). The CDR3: CASSLTANYGYTF. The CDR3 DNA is TGTGCCAGCAGTTTGACAGCAAACTATGGCTACACCTTC.

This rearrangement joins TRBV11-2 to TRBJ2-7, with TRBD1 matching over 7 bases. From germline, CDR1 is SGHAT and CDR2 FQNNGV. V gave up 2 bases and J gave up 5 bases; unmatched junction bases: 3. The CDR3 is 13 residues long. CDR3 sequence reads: CASSLRGGDEQYF. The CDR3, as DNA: TGTGCCAGCAGCTTACGAGGGGGCGACGAGCAGTACTTC.

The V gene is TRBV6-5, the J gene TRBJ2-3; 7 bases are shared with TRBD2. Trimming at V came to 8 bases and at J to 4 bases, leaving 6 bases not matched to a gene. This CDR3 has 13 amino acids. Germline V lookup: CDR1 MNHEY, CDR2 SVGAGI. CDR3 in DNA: TGTGCCAGCCCTGCGGGAGACGCAGATACGCAGTATTTT. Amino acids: CASPAGDADTQYF.

DNA for the CDR3: TGTGCCAGTCGAGGTGGGGGGTTCGATGAGCAGTTCTTC. As protein: CASRGGGFDEQFF. The V and J genes are TRBV6-6 and TRBJ2-1, with TRBD2 as a possible D gene (6 bases). CDR1 is MNHNY, CDR2 SVGAGI, per germline (reference sequence). V was trimmed by 9 bases and J by 8 bases, leaving 17 bases between them. The CDR3 length is 13 residues.

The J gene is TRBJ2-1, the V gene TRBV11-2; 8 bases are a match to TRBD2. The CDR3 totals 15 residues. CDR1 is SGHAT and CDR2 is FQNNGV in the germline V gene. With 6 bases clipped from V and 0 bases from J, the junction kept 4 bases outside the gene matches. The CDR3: CASRSSGSSYNEQFF. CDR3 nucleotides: TGTGCCAGCAGATCCAGCGGGAGCTCCTACAATGAGCAGTTCTTC.

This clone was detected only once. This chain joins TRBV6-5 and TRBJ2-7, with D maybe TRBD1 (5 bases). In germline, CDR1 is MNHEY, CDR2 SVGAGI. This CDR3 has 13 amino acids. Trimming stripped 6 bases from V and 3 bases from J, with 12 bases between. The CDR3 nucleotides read TGTGCCAGCAGGCAGGGTCAACACTACGAGCAGTACTTC. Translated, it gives CASRQGQHYEQYF.